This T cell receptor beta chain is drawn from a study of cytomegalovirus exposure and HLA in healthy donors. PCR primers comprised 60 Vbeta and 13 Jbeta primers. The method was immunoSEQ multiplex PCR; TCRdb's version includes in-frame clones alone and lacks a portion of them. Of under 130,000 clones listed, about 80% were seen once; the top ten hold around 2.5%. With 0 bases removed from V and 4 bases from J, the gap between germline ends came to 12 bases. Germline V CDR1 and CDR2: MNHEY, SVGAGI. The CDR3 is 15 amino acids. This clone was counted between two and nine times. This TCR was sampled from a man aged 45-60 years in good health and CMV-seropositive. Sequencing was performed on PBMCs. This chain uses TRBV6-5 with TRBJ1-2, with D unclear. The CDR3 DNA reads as TGTGCCAGCAGTTACTCGAGTGGGCACGGCTATGGCTACACCTTC. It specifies CASSYSSGHGYGYTF.